This record looks at one T cell receptor beta chain sequence and its context. Its specificity is unknown. This specimen comes from a study of cytomegalovirus exposure and HLA in healthy donors. Study information: Later, an analysis reported that the roughly 120 validation repertoires had used the same platform as the approximately 690 first-cohort repertoires. Whole-study results and caveats: TCR sequences were mostly rare, though some public TCRs occurred in many donors.

Repertoires were generated with immunoSEQ multiplex PCR, while TCRdb's copy carries only in-frame clones and drops some. The sample consists of roughly 260,000 clones, about 83% of them appearing once. V was clipped by 4 bases and J by 6 bases, with 12 bases between them. The CDR3 is 13 amino acids. Germline CDR1 is LNHNV and CDR2 is YYDKDF (reference sequence). The specimen sequenced was PBMCs. The chain combines TRBV15 with TRBJ1-1, with a possible D match to TRBD1 (6 bases). This TCR came from a man aged 18 to 29 in good health and CMV-seronegative. The CDR3 loop reads CATSKNRDAEAFF. CDR3 bases: TGTGCCACCAGCAAGAACAGGGACGCTGAAGCTTTCTTT.